The source of this TCR beta chain is a study of blood T cell repertoires in COVID-19. At the level of the study: COVID-19 samples collected from the United States, Italy and Spain covered acute and convalescent phases. The analysed material was cDNA or gDNA that came from T cells, B-cell-depleted T cells, or PBMCs.

Authors' methods: Estimates of nucleated cell counts were drawn from the amplification of reference gene primers. TCRdb keeps only in-frame clones here, not all; method: immunoSEQ multiplex PCR. V, J and clone size derive from that table, while D and trimming were established from the DNA sequence. The sample has more than 100,000 clones; 79% are singletons. Trimming shortened V by 1 base and J by 2 bases, and 11 bases separated the two germline ends. Germline V CDR1 and CDR2: LGHDT, YNNKEL (reference sequence). The CDR3 is 15 residues long. Sequencing was carried out using peripheral blood. The source of this sequence is a woman of 80 years or more with acute or convalescent COVID-19. The chain links TRBV3-1 (or the pseudogene TRBV3-2) to TRBJ1-2; perhaps TRBD1 as D (5 bases). The CDR3 DNA follows: TGTGCCAGCAGCCAAGCGGGCAGGGTAAACTATGGCTACACCTTC. Protein sequence: CASSQAGRVNYGYTF.